The clone carrying this T cell receptor beta chain came up many times. Its antigen is still unknown. These data belong to a study of tumor and adjacent non-tumor tissue in lung cancer. About the research overall: Patients were aged roughly 30 to 76, nine to eleven men and about 5 women, stage I to III.

Study-wide points: In normal lung, the top 100 clones were significantly more dominant than in tumor.

This sample's RNA came from whole unsorted tissue. A modified ARM-PCR protocol with three rounds of nested PCR amplified TCRbeta. TCRdb fed the multiplex PCR reads into MiXCR, producing one record per CDR3 protein. The sample shows 65,000 to 90,000 distinct CDR3 sequences, around 85% of them seen only once. The CDR3 sequence is 15 residues long. Trimming shortened V by 2 bases and J by 5 bases, and 18 bases separated the two germline ends. The germline V gene has CDR1 DFQATT and CDR2 SNEGSKA (reference sequence). The clonotype originates from a woman aged 45 to 65 with non-small cell lung cancer. Sequenced input: lung tumor tissue. The V gene is TRBV20-1, the J gene TRBJ1-1; D is possibly TRBD1 (5 bases). The CDR3 region has the DNA TGCAGTGCTAGACCCCAAGGGGTTGCGGGGACTGAAGCTTTCTTT. Translating it yields CSARPQGVAGTEAFF.